The sequence of this TCR beta chain was determined in a study of shared clonotypes between healthy human individuals. Only in-frame clones appear in the TCRdb table, and some are missing; sequencing was by immunoSEQ multiplex PCR. Among over 700,000 clones listed, roughly 72% were seen once. The study drew all its donors from Caucasian adults living in Nashville, Tennessee. Investigators divided CD4+ cells into CD45RA+ naive and CD45RA-negative memory subsets. This clone was recorded once. The CDR3 has 15 residues. CDR1 is SGHVS and CDR2 is FNYEAQ in the germline V gene. V lost 0 bases and J lost 3, with 10 bases in between.

Sequenced: memory CD4+ T cells sorted from blood. The subset denotes: CD45RA-negative fraction. The sequence came from a woman aged 25-40 years in good health. The chain has TRBV7-6 and TRBJ2-3; TRBD1 is a possible D gene (5 bases). CDR3 sequence reads: CASSLARVGTDTQYF. Here the CDR3 DNA reads TGTGCCAGCAGCTTAGCCAGGGTTGGAACAGATACGCAGTATTTT. The whole variable domain, remainder taken from reference TRBV7-6 and TRBJ2-3, is GAGVSQSPRYKVTKRGQDVALRCDPISGHVSLYWYRQALGQGPEFLTYFNYEAQQDKSGLPNDRFSAERPEGSISTLTIQRTEQRDSAMYRCASSLARVGTDTQYFGPGTRLTVL.